A single sample is the source of the 8 T cell receptor beta chains below, sequenced in a study of T cells in Graves' hyperthyroidism and ophthalmopathy. The source material, RNA transcripts, was used to amplify TCR beta CDR3 regions. HTBI primers were employed in a first-round RT-PCR of the TCR CDR3. TCRdb re-analysed the multiplex PCR reads in MiXCR, keeping a single row per CDR3 protein. The table records 500,000 to 650,000 distinct CDR3 sequences, approximately 14% of them present only once. Sequencing was performed on blood. The source is a woman aged 45-59 years with Graves' ophthalmopathy.

This clonotype was found a few times. The chain joins TRBV28 to TRBJ2-2; D call uncertain. Germline V CDR1 and CDR2: MDHEN, SYDVKM. This CDR3 comprises 15 residues. V was clipped by 3 bases and J by 4 bases, with 12 bases between them. CDR3 sequence reads: CASSLGGVGTGELFF. The DNA of the CDR3 is TGTGCCAGCAGTTTGGGCGGCGTGGGCACCGGGGAGCTGTTTTTT. Using reference TRBV28 and TRBJ2-2 for the parts outside the CDR3, the full variable domain is DVKVTQSSRYLVKRTGEKVFLECVQDMDHENMFWYRQDPGLGLRLIYFSYDVKMKEKGDIPEGYSVSREKKERFSLILESASTNQTSMYLCASSLGGVGTGELFFGEGSRLTVL.

This clonotype was recorded many times. The chain combines TRBV28 with TRBJ2-7, with D perhaps TRBD1 (6 bases). The V gene lost 5 bases and the J gene lost 3 bases, with 17 bases spanning the gap. The germline CDR1 and CDR2 sequences are MDHEN and SYDVKM. This CDR3 comprises 15 residues. CDR3 protein: CASSLAGTKLYEQYF. The CDR3 DNA sequence: TGTGCCAGCAGTCTGGCCGGGACAAAACTCTACGAGCAGTACTTC.

The V call is TRBV15, the J call TRBJ2-4, with 7 bases aligning to TRBD2. CDR3 length: 14 amino acids. V dropped 0 bases and J dropped 8; count of bases not matched to a gene: 4. Germline V gene lookup returns CDR1 LNHNV and CDR2 YYDKDF (reference sequence). DNA of the CDR3: TGTGCCACCAGCAGAGATCTACGGGAGGACATTCAGTACTTC. Its translation is CATSRDLREDIQYF.

A few counts support this clonotype. The chain recombines TRBV6-2 or TRBV6-3 with TRBJ1-1; 7 nucleotides match TRBD1. Per the germline V gene, CDR1 is MNHEY and CDR2 is SVGEGT. Trimming took 9 bases from V and 5 from J; bases not matched to a gene: 9. This CDR3 comprises 13 residues. CDR3 amino acids: CASTWTGRTEAFF. The CDR3 coding sequence is TGTGCCAGTACGTGGACAGGAAGGACTGAAGCTTTCTTT.

This clonotype was recorded many times. The chain recombines TRBV24-1 with TRBJ2-1; 10 nucleotides match TRBD2. CDR3 length: 20 amino acids. The trim removed 0 bases at V and 0 bases at J, leaving 10 bases unmatched. Germline values: CDR1 KGHDR, CDR2 SFDVKD. The CDR3 sequence is CATSDLGAASGGSSYNEQFF. As DNA, the CDR3 is TGTGCCACCAGTGATTTGGGGGCAGCTAGCGGGGGAAGCTCCTACAATGAGCAGTTCTTC.

Details on this clonotype: This may arise from a read error, as a much more abundant clone is one base away. The rearrangement uses TRBV11-2 and TRBJ2-1; D is unresolved. The V gene lost 8 bases and the J gene lost 11 bases, with 19 bases spanning the gap. The CDR3 extends over 13 amino acids. Germline V gene data show CDR1 as SGHAT and CDR2 as FQNNGV. DNA of the CDR3: TGTGCCAGCCAAGGTCCAGCGAAGAATAAGCAGTTCTTC. It is translated as CASQGPAKNKQFF. Drawing the rest from reference TRBV11-2 and TRBJ2-1, the complete variable domain is EAGVAQSPRYKIIEKRQSVAFWCNPISGHATLYWYQQILGQGPKLLIQFQNNGVVDDSQLPKDRFSAERLKGVDSTLKIQPAKLEDSAVYLCASQGPAKNKQFFGPGTRLTVL.

This clonotype showed up just a few times. The gene calls are TRBV6-1 and TRBJ2-7; TRBD2 matches at 8 bases. The CDR3 totals 15 residues. Germline CDR1 and CDR2: MNHNS and SASEGT. V shed 6 bases, J shed 2 bases, and the junction held 9 bases outside the gene matches. The CDR3 nucleotides are TGTGCCAGCAGCCTTCGACTAGCGAGAACCTACGAGCAGTACTTC. It codes for CASSLRLARTYEQYF.

This clonotype appeared many times. CDR3 amino acids: CASSLITNQPQHF. DNA of the CDR3: TGTGCCAGCAGTTTGATAACCAATCAGCCCCAGCATTTT. The J gene is TRBJ1-5, the V gene TRBV28; D gene uncertain. The germline V gene encodes CDR1 MDHEN and CDR2 SYDVKM. V lost 3 bases, J lost 3 bases, and 6 bases lay in between. The CDR3 loop spans 13 amino acids.